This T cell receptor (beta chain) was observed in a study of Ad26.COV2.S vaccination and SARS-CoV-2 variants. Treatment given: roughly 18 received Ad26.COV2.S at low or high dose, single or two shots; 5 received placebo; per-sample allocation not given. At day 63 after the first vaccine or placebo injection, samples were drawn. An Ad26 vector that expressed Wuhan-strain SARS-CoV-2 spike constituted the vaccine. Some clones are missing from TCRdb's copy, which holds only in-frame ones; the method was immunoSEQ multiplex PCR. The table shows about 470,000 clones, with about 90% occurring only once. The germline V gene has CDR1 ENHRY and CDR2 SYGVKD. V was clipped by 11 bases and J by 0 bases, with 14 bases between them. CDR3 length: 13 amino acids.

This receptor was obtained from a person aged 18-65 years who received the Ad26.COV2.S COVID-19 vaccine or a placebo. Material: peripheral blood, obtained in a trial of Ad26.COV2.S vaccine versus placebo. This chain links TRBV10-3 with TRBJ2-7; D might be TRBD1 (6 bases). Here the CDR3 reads CASHEDSSYEQYF. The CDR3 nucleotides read TGTGCCTCTCATGAGGACAGCTCCTACGAGCAGTACTTC.